Below, 23 T cell receptor beta chains from the same sample are listed, as sequenced in a study of blood T cell repertoires in COVID-19. Produced via immunoSEQ multiplex PCR; TCRdb's table is partial and in-frame only. The table records over 200,000 clones, roughly nine tenths of them present only once. The sequenced sample consisted of peripheral blood. The receptor source for this set is a man in his sixties who had recovered from COVID-19.

The V and J genes are TRBV7-3 and TRBJ2-1; D perhaps matches TRBD1 (6 bases). Looked up from germline, CDR1 is SGHTA and CDR2 is FQGTGA. The CDR3 contains 15 residues. The V end lost 0 bases, the J end lost 3 bases, and 9 bases lay between the germline ends. Here the CDR3 reads CASSLTRGSYNEQFF. For the CDR3, the DNA is TGTGCCAGCAGCTTAACCAGGGGAAGCTACAATGAGCAGTTCTTC. Looking up the rest from reference TRBV7-3 and TRBJ2-1 gives the full variable domain: GAGVSQTPSNKVTEKGKYVELRCDPISGHTALYWYRQSLGQGPEFLIYFQGTGAADDSGLPNDRFFAVRPEGSVSTLKIQRTERGDSAVYLCASSLTRGSYNEQFFGPGTRLTVL.

This clone was counted once. The chain carries TRBV10-3 and TRBJ1-3; perhaps TRBD1 as D (6 bases). Germline V gives CDR1 ENHRY, CDR2 SYGVKD. The CDR3 runs to 15 residues. The V and J ends lost 9 bases and 0 bases respectively, with 15 bases between them. CDR3 amino acids: CAIDPGTNSGNTIYF. As DNA, the CDR3 is TGTGCCATAGATCCCGGGACAAACTCTGGAAACACCATATATTTT.

The V and J genes are TRBV28 and TRBJ1-2, with 7 bases aligning to TRBD1. V lost 5 bases and J lost 7; bases outside the gene matches: 7. The CDR3 length is 13 residues. CDR1 and CDR2 (germline): MDHEN, SYDVKM. CDR3 in DNA: TGTGCCAGCAGTGTCACAGGGGCGGGTGGCTACACCTTC. Protein: CASSVTGAGGYTF.

The chain employs TRBV6-4 and TRBJ2-1; a possible D gene is TRBD1 (5 bases). Trimming took off 5 bases at V and 6 bases at J, with 14 bases between the two ends. Germline CDR1 MRHNA, CDR2 SNTAGT. The CDR3 spans 14 residues. CDR3 sequence: CASSRQTDPNEQFF. The CDR3 nucleotides read TGTGCCAGCAGTAGACAGACAGATCCCAATGAGCAGTTCTTC.

A single count supports this clone. The chain combines TRBV6-4 with TRBJ2-7; 11 bases line up with TRBD2. The germline gives CDR1 MRHNA, CDR2 SNTAGT. This CDR3 is 16 amino acids long. V dropped 6 bases and J dropped 0; count of bases not matched to a gene: 7. The CDR3 region has the DNA TGTGCCAGCAGGCCACCGACTAGCGGGGCCTCCTACGAGCAGTACTTC. It codes for CASRPPTSGASYEQYF.

This chain uses TRBV24-1 with TRBJ2-3, with 13 nucleotides matching TRBD2. The CDR3 extends over 18 amino acids. V shed 2 bases, J shed 6 bases, and the junction held 10 bases outside the gene matches. Per the germline V gene, CDR1 is KGHDR and CDR2 is SFDVKD. The CDR3 coding sequence is TGTGCCACCAGTGATTCGCTTACTAGCGGGAGGGCCCTCGATACGCAGTATTTT. Amino acid sequence: CATSDSLTSGRALDTQYF.

The chain carries TRBV6-5 and TRBJ1-2; TRBD1 agrees at 7 bases. This CDR3 contains 15 residues. V lost 4 bases to trimming and J lost 4 bases; unmatched junction nucleotides: 9. Germline CDR1 reads MNHEY; CDR2 reads SVGAGI. This CDR3 is CASSSSGGAPYGYTF. The CDR3 nucleotides read TGTGCCAGCAGTTCCTCAGGGGGAGCCCCCTATGGCTACACCTTC.

The DNA for the CDR3 is TGTGCCAGCAGTAGCGGGGGGGCCAGGTACGAGCAGTACTTC. Its protein product is CASSSGGARYEQYF. V and J are TRBV5-4 and TRBJ2-7; TRBD2 aligns across 11 bases. The CDR3 spans 14 residues. Germline V gene lookup returns CDR1 SGHNT and CDR2 YYREEE (reference sequence). V lost 5 bases and J lost 4; bases outside the gene matches: 5.

The chain combines TRBV9 with TRBJ2-7, with 8 bases fitting TRBD1. The length of the CDR3 is 14 residues. The V gene end was trimmed by 4 bases and the J gene end by 7 bases; junction bases not matched to a gene: 10. Germline V gene sequence: CDR1 SGDLS, CDR2 YYNGEE. The CDR3 region is CASSLQGAGGEQYF. CDR3 coding DNA: TGTGCCAGCAGCTTGCAGGGGGCAGGTGGGGAGCAGTACTTC.

V is TRBV19 and J is TRBJ1-2; TRBD1 agrees at 7 bases. Looked up from germline, CDR1 is LNHDA and CDR2 is SQIVND (reference sequence). The V gene end was trimmed by 7 bases and the J gene end by 6 bases; junction bases not matched to a gene: 14. The CDR3 loop spans 15 amino acids. CDR3 region: CASTFSGDRVDGYTF. The CDR3 DNA reads as TGTGCCAGTACATTCTCCGGAGACAGGGTGGATGGCTACACCTTC.

The V and J genes are TRBV30 and TRBJ2-7, with 10 bases lining up with TRBD2. This CDR3 spans 14 amino acids. J gave up 4 bases and V 2 bases, and 5 bases lay outside the gene matches. The germline V gene has CDR1 GTSNPN and CDR2 SVGIG (reference sequence). The CDR3 reads CAWSLGLASYEQYF. The CDR3 DNA reads TGTGCCTGGAGTTTGGGACTAGCGTCGTACGAGCAGTACTTC. The whole variable domain, remainder taken from reference TRBV30 and TRBJ2-7, is SQTIHQWPATLVQPVGSPLSLECTVEGTSNPNLYWYRQAAGRGLQLLFYSVGIGQISSEVPQNLSASRPQDRQFILSSKKLLLSDSGFYLCAWSLGLASYEQYFGPGTRLTVT.

J is TRBJ1-1 and V is TRBV19; TRBD1 agrees at 7 bases. CDR3 size: 14 residues. The germline gives CDR1 LNHDA, CDR2 SQIVND (reference sequence). Trimming cost V 9 bases and J 7 bases; bases outside gene matches: 14. CDR3 DNA sequence: TGTGCCAGCAACCCGACAGGGTCTAGAGGTGAAGCTTTCTTT. Amino acids: CASNPTGSRGEAFF.

The chain combines TRBV11-1 with TRBJ2-1; TRBD2 matches at 9 bases. Per germline, CDR1 SGHAT and CDR2 FQDESV (reference sequence). Germline trimming cut 5 bases from V and 6 bases from J; bases unmatched to any gene: 11. The CDR3 contains 16 residues. The CDR3 region has the DNA TGTGCCAGCAGCCCTCGTAGCGGGAGAGGGGCCAATGAGCAGTTCTTC. Translated, it gives CASSPRSGRGANEQFF.

As regards this clone: The germline gene is not matched at one end of the junction; a read error may be the cause. V is TRBV7-7 and J is TRBJ1-3; no reliable D call. Per the germline V gene, CDR1 is SSHAT and CDR2 is FNYEAQ (reference sequence). This CDR3 region has 14 residues. CDR3 bases: TGTGCTAGCAGCTTAGGAGGCTCTGGAAACACCATATATTTT. Its protein product is CASSLGGSGNTIYF.

The chain combines TRBV4-3 with TRBJ1-2, with 7 nucleotides matching TRBD1. V shed 4 bases and J 3 bases; nucleotides not matched to a gene: 8. Germline assignment: CDR1 LGHNA and CDR2 YSLEER. CDR3 length equals 15 residues. CDR3: CASSPGQELDYGYTF. In DNA form, the CDR3 reads TGCGCCAGCAGCCCAGGACAGGAGTTGGACTATGGCTACACCTTC.

The V call is TRBV30, the J call TRBJ2-5; 9 bases map to TRBD1. The CDR3 covers 13 residues. Trimming cost V 4 bases and J 6 bases; bases outside gene matches: 6. Germline-derived CDR1 and CDR2 are GTSNPN and SVGIG (reference sequence). The DNA for the CDR3 is TGTGCCTGGACCTCGGACAGGGGACAGACCCAGTACTTC. Translation: CAWTSDRGQTQYF.

This clone was seen more than once but under ten times. The CDR3 loop reads CASSRTGSTDTQYF. In DNA form, the CDR3 reads TGTGCCAGCAGCCGGACAGGTAGCACAGATACGCAGTATTTT. This chain uses TRBV4-2 with TRBJ2-3, with 7 bases that match TRBD1. The CDR3 contains 14 residues. Trimming cost V 4 bases and J 0 bases; bases outside gene matches: 1. Looked up from germline, CDR1 is LGHNA and CDR2 is YNFKEQ.

The chain links TRBV6-5 to TRBJ1-2; TRBD1 matches 8 bases. Looked up from germline, CDR1 is MNHEY and CDR2 is SVGAGI. The CDR3 length is 15 residues. The V segment lost 2 bases and the J segment 7 bases; nucleotides outside the gene matches: 9. This CDR3 reads CASSYTRDRSTGYTF. CDR3 nucleotides: TGTGCCAGCAGTTACACCCGGGACAGGTCCACTGGCTACACCTTC.

The V and J genes are TRBV27 and TRBJ2-7; 10 positions match TRBD1. This CDR3 has 16 amino acids. The germline gives CDR1 MNHEY, CDR2 SMNVEV (reference sequence). J was trimmed by 0 bases and V by 5 bases; bases with no gene match: 7. The DNA for the CDR3 is TGTGCCAGCAGTCGGTCCGGGACAGGGGCCTCCTACGAGCAGTACTTC. Amino acids: CASSRSGTGASYEQYF.

CDR3 in amino acids: CASSLEGGTGANVLTF. The CDR3 coding sequence is TGTGCCAGCAGCTTGGAAGGAGGGACTGGGGCCAACGTCCTGACTTTC. This chain connects TRBV5-8 to TRBJ2-6; maybe TRBD2 (6 bases). The CDR3 totals 16 residues. V was pared by 0 bases and J by 2 bases, with 9 bases between. CDR1 is SGHTS, CDR2 YDEGEE, per germline.

CDR3 in amino acids: CASSLRGGIYGYTF. Here the CDR3 DNA reads TGTGCCAGCAGCTTAAGAGGGGGAATCTATGGCTACACCTTC. This chain links TRBV11-2 with TRBJ1-2; maybe TRBD1 (6 bases). In germline, CDR1 is SGHAT, CDR2 FQNNGV. The ends were cut back, 2 bases at V and 4 bases at J, with 11 bases in the middle. The CDR3 loop spans 14 amino acids.

The chain recombines TRBV15 with TRBJ1-1; 8 nucleotides agree with TRBD1. The CDR3 totals 18 residues. Looked up from germline, CDR1 is LNHNV and CDR2 is YYDKDF (reference sequence). V dropped 0 bases and J dropped 1; count of bases not matched to a gene: 10. For the CDR3, the DNA is TGTGCCACCAGCAGAGAATCGGACAGGGTGTGGCGGAACACTGAAGCTTTCTTT. The encoded protein is CATSRESDRVWRNTEAFF.

This clone came up once. V and J are TRBV12-5 and TRBJ1-2, with D possibly TRBD1 on 6 matching bases. Germline V gene lookup returns CDR1 LGHNT and CDR2 FRNRAP. The CDR3 runs 14 residues. Trimming pared 1 base from V and 3 bases from J, leaving 9 bases between. The CDR3 DNA sequence: TGTGCTAGTGGTTTGGGCACAGGGCACTATGGCTACACCTTC. Encoded protein: CASGLGTGHYGYTF.